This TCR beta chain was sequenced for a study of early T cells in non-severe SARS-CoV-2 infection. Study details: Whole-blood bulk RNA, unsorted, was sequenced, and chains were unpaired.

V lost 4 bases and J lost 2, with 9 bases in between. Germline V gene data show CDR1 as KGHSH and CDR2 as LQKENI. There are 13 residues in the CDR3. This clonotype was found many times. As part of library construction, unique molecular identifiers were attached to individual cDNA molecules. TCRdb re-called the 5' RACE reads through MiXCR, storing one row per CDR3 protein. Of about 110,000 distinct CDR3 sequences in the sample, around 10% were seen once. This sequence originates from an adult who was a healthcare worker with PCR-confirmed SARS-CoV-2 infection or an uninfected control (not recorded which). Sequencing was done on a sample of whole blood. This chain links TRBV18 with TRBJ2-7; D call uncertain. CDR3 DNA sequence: TGTGCCAGCTCACTAACGGCGACCTACGAGCAGTACTTC. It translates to CASSLTATYEQYF.